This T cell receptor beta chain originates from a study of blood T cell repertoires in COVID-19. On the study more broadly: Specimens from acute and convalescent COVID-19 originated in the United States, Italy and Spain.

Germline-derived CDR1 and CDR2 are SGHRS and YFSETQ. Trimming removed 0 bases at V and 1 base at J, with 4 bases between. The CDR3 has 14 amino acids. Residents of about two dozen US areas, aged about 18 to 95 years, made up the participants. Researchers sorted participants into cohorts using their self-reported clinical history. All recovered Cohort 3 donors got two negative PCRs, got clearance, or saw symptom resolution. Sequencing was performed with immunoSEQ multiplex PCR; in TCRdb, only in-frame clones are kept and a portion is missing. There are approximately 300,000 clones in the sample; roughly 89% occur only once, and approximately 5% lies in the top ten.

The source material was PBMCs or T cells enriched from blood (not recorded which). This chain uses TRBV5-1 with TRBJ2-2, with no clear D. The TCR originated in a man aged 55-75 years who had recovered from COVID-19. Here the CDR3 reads CASSLVLNTGELFF. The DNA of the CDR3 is TGCGCCAGCAGCTTGGTTCTGAACACCGGGGAGCTGTTTTTT.